Listed below are T cell receptor beta chains from one sample, sequenced in a study of early T cells in non-severe SARS-CoV-2 infection. TCRdb re-called the 5' RACE reads through MiXCR, storing one row per CDR3 protein. Of around 27,000 distinct CDR3 sequences listed, around 6% are singletons. Sequenced: whole blood. Receptors were obtained from an adult who was a healthcare worker with PCR-confirmed SARS-CoV-2 infection or an uninfected control (not recorded which). CDR3s include the opening cysteine and the closing phenylalanine or tryptophan. The D gene is left open where the match is weak. A row's size may be missing; if present it is once, few, many or a size class.

clone size,V gene,D gene,J gene,CDR3 protein,CDR3 DNA
many,TRBV12-3/TRBV12-4,NA,TRBJ1-2,CASSLAGRGYGYTF,TGTGCCAGCAGTTTAGCTGGCAGAGGCTATGGCTACACCTTC
NA,TRBV20-1,TRBD2,TRBJ2-7,CSASQIRASGRGAYEQYF,TGCAGTGCCTCACAGATCAGGGCTAGCGGGAGGGGGGCCTACGAGCAGTACTTC
many,TRBV19,NA,TRBJ2-7,CASSSSLWRADPYEQYF,TGTGCCAGTAGTTCTTCCCTTTGGAGGGCAGACCCCTACGAGCAGTACTTC
many,TRBV10-3,NA,TRBJ2-7,CAIGTAPGGAYEQYF,TGTGCCATCGGAACTGCTCCAGGGGGGGCCTACGAGCAGTACTTC
many,TRBV3-1,NA,TRBJ2-7,CASSLLGGEQYF,TGTGCCAGCAGCCTTCTTGGGGGCGAGCAGTACTTC
many,TRBV7-7,NA,TRBJ2-5,CASSPGGGTPEETQYF,TGTGCTAGCAGCCCAGGAGGCGGGACTCCAGAAGAGACCCAGTACTTC
many,TRBV19,TRBD2,TRBJ2-3,CASSMGLASDTQYF,TGTGCCAGTAGTATGGGACTAGCGTCAGATACGCAGTATTTT
NA,TRBV13,NA,TRBJ2-2,CASSPTRGGNTGELFF,TGTGCCAGCAGCCCCACTCGTGGAGGGAACACCGGGGAGCTGTTTTTT
NA,TRBV6-5,TRBD1,TRBJ1-6,CASSLDRANSPLHF,TGTGCCAGCAGCCTGGACAGGGCTAATTCACCCCTCCACTTT
many,TRBV5-1,NA,TRBJ1-2,CASSLDPANYGYTF,TGCGCCAGCAGCTTGGACCCAGCTAACTATGGCTACACCTTC
many,TRBV11-3,NA,TRBJ2-7,CASSVGKMGDEQYF,TGTGCCAGCAGCGTCGGGAAAATGGGCGACGAGCAGTACTTC
many,TRBV10-3,NA,TRBJ2-5,CATRTQETQYF,TGTGCCACCCGGACCCAAGAGACCCAGTACTTC
many,TRBV19,NA,TRBJ2-7,CASSIPGIGYEQYF,TGTGCCAGTAGTATACCGGGGATCGGCTACGAGCAGTACTTC
many,TRBV24-1,NA,TRBJ2-3,CATSDTGRARADTQYF,TGTGCCACCAGTGATACGGGCAGGGCAAGGGCAGATACGCAGTATTTT
many,TRBV11-2,NA,TRBJ2-3,CASSLTTDTQYF,TGTGCCAGCAGCTTAACCACAGATACGCAGTATTTT
few,TRBV5-1,TRBD1,TRBJ2-7,CASSLQGGPYEQYF,TGCGCCAGCAGCTTACAGGGGGGTCCCTACGAGCAGTACTTC
few,TRBV9,TRBD2,TRBJ2-3,CASSATSGYTDTQYF,TGTGCCAGCAGCGCGACTAGCGGGTACACAGATACGCAGTATTTT
many,TRBV12-3/TRBV12-4,NA,TRBJ2-5,CASSLTRGQGTQYF,TGTGCCAGCAGCCTTACACGGGGGCAGGGGACCCAGTACTTC
many,TRBV5-6,TRBD1,TRBJ1-2,CASSTGTVGYTF,TGTGCCAGCAGCACGGGGACAGTTGGCTACACCTTC
many,TRBV25-1,TRBD1,TRBJ1-6,CASSGSGQGNSPLHF,TGTGCCAGCAGTGGCTCGGGACAGGGTAATTCACCCCTCCACTTT
few,TRBV7-9,NA,TRBJ2-6,CASSFGFGANVLTF,TGTGCCAGCAGCTTCGGCTTTGGGGCCAACGTCCTGACTTTC
many,TRBV12-3/TRBV12-4,NA,TRBJ2-3,CASSLGTSTDTQYF,TGTGCCAGCAGTTTAGGGACTAGCACAGATACGCAGTATTTT
many,TRBV7-9,NA,TRBJ2-3,CASSPLAPDTQYF,TGTGCCAGCAGCCCCCTAGCGCCGGATACGCAGTATTTT
many,TRBV20-1,NA,TRBJ2-5,CSARSAYGETQYF,TGCAGTGCTAGATCAGCGTATGGGGAGACCCAGTACTTC
many,TRBV3-1,TRBD2,TRBJ2-7,CASSPRRTGGAYEQYF,TGTGCCAGCAGCCCCCGACGAACGGGAGGGGCCTACGAGCAGTACTTC
many,TRBV4-1,NA,TRBJ2-2,CASSQRAGLNTGELFF,TGCGCCAGCAGCCAGAGGGCAGGGCTCAACACCGGGGAGCTGTTTTTT